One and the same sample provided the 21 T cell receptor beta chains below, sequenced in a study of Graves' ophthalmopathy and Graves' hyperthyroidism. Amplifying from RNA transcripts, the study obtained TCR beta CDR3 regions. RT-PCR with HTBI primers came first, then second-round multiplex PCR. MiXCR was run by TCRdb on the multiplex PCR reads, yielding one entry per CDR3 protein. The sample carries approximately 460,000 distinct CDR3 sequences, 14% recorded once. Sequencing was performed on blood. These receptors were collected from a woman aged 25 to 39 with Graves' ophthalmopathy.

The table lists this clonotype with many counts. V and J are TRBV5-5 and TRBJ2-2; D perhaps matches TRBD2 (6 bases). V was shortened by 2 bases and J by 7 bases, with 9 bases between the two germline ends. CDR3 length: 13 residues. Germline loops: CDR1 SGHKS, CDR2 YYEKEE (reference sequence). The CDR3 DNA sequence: TGTGCCAGCAGCTTTGGAGGGGACGGGGAGCTGTTTTTT. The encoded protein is CASSFGGDGELFF.

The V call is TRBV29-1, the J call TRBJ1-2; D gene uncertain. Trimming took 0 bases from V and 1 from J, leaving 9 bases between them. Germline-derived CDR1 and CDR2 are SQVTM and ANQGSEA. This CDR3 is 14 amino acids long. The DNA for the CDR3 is TGCAGCGTTGAAGACAGTCTTGATAACTATGGCTACACCTTC. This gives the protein CSVEDSLDNYGYTF.

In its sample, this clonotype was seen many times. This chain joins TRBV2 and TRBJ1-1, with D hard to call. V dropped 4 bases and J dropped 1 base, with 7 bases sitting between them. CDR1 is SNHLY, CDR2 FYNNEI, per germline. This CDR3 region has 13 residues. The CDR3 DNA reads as TGTGCCAGCAGTGCCCTCGAGAACACTGAAGCTTTCTTT. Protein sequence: CASSALENTEAFF. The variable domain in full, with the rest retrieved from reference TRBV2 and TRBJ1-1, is EPEVTQTPSHQVTQMGQEVILRCVPISNHLYFYWYRQILGQKVEFLVSFYNNEISEKSEIFDDQFSVERPDGSNFTLKIRSTKLEDSAMYFCASSALENTEAFFGQGTRLTVV.

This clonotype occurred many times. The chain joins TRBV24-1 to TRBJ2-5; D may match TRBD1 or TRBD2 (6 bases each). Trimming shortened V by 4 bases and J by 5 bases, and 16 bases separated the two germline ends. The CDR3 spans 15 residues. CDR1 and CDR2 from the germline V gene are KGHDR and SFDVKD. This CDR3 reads CATSDPTGGEETQYF. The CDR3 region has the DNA TGTGCCACCAGTGACCCGACAGGAGGGGAGGAGACCCAGTACTTC.

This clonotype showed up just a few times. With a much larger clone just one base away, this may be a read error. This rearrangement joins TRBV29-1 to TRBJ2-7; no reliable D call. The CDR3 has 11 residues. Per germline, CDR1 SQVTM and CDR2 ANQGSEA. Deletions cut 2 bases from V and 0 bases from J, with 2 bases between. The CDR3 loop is CSVEHSYEQYF. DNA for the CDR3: TGCAGCGTTGAACACTCCTACGAGCAGTACTTC.

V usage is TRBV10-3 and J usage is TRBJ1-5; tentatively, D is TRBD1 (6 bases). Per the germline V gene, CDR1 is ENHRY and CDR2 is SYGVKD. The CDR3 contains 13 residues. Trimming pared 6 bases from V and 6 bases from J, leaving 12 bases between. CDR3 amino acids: CAIRLTQGQPQHF. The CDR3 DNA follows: TGTGCCATCAGGCTTACACAGGGTCAGCCCCAGCATTTT.

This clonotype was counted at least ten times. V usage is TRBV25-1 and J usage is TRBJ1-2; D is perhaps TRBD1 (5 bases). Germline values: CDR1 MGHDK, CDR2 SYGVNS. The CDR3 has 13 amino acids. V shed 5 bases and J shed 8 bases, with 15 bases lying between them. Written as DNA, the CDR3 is TGTGCCAGCAGTAATTTGGGGGTGCGCGGCTACACCTTC. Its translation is CASSNLGVRGYTF.

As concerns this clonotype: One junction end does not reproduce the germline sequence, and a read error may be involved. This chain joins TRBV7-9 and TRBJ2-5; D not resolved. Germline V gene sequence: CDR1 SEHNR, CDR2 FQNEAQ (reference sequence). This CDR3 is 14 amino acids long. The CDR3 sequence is CASSLLTSGETKYF. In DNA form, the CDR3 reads TGTGCCAGCAGCCTTCTGACTTCCGGAGAGACCAAGTACTTC. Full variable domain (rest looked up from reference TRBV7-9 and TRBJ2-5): DTGVSQNPRHKITKRGQNVTFRCDPISEHNRLYWYRQTLGQGPEFLTYFQNEAQLEKSRLLSDRFSAERPKGSFSTLEIQRTEQGDSAMYLCASSLLTSGETKYFGPGTRLLVL.

This CDR3 is CASSIPSGTRLAKNIQYF. The CDR3 coding sequence is TGTGCCAGTAGTATACCTTCCGGGACACGGCTAGCCAAAAACATTCAGTACTTC. The chain couples TRBV19 to TRBJ2-4; a weak D match, TRBD1 (6 bases). V lost 2 bases to trimming and J lost 0 bases, with 17 bases between them. Germline CDR1 is LNHDA and CDR2 is SQIVND (reference sequence). The CDR3 extends over 18 amino acids.

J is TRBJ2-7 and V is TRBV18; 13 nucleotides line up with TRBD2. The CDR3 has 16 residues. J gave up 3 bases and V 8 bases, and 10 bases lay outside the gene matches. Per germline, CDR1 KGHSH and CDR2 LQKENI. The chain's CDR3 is CASTGTSGTIFYEQYF. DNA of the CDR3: TGTGCCAGCACCGGGACTAGCGGGACCATTTTCTACGAGCAGTACTTC.

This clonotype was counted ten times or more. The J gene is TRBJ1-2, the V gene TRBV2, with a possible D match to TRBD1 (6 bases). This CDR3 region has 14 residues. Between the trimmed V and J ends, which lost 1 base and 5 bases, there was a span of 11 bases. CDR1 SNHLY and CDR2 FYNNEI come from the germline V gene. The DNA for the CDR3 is TGTGCCAGCAGTGAAGAGGGGGTTTCGTATGGCTACACCTTC. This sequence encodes CASSEEGVSYGYTF.

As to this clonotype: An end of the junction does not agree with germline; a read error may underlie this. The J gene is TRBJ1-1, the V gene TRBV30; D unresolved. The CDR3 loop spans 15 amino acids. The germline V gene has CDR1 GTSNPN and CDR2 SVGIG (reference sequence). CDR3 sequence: CAWSVGGPVNSEAFF. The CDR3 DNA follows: TGTGCCTGGAGTGTAGGTGGTCCCGTGAACTCTGAAGCTTTCTTT.

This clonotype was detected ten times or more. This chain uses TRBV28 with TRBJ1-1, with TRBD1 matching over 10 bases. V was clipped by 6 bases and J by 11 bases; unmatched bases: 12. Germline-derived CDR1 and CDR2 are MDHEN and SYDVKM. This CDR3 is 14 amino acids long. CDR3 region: CASRYPGQGPRAFF. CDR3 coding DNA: TGTGCCAGCAGGTACCCGGGACAGGGGCCGAGGGCTTTCTTT. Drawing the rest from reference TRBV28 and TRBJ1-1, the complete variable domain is DVKVTQSSRYLVKRTGEKVFLECVQDMDHENMFWYRQDPGLGLRLIYFSYDVKMKEKGDIPEGYSVSREKKERFSLILESASTNQTSMYLCASRYPGQGPRAFFGQGTRLTVV.

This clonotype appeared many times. CDR3 sequence reads: CSVAYNSGNTIYF. CDR3 coding DNA: TGCAGCGTTGCTTACAACTCTGGAAACACCATATATTTT. The chain uses TRBV29-1 and TRBJ1-3; unclear D gene. CDR3 length: 13 amino acids. Trimming cost V 4 bases and J 0 bases, with 7 bases left between them. Per the germline V gene, CDR1 is SQVTM and CDR2 is ANQGSEA.

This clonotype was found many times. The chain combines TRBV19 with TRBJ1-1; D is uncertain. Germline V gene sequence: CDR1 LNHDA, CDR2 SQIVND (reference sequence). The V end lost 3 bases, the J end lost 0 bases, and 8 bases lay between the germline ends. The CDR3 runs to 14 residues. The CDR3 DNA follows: TGTGCCAGTAGTATTATAGGAGTGAACACTGAAGCTTTCTTT. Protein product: CASSIIGVNTEAFF.

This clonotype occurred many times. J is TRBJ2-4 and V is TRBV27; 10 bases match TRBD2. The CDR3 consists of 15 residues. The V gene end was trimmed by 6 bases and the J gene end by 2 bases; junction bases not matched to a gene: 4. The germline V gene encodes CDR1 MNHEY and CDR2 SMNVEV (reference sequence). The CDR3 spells CASSSGGASKNIQYF. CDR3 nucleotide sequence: TGTGCCAGCAGCAGCGGGGGGGCTTCCAAAAACATTCAGTACTTC.

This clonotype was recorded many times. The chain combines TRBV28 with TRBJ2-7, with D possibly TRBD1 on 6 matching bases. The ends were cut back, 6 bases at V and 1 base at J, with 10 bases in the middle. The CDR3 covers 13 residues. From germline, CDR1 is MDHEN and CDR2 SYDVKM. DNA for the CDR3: TGTGCCAGCAGCTTCGGACAGTCCTACGAGCAGTACTTC. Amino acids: CASSFGQSYEQYF.

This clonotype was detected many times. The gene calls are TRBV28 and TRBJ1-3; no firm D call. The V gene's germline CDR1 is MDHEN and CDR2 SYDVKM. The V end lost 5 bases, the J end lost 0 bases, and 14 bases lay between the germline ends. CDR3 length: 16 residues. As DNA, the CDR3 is TGTGCCAGCAGTCCCGATCGTTACCACTCTGGAAACACCATATATTTT. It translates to CASSPDRYHSGNTIYF.

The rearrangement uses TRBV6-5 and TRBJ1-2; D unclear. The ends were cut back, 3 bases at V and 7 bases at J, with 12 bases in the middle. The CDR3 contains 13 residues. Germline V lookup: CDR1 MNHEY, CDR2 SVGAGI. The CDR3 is CASSYEGRGGYTF. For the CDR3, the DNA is TGTGCCAGCAGTTATGAAGGAAGAGGTGGCTACACCTTC.

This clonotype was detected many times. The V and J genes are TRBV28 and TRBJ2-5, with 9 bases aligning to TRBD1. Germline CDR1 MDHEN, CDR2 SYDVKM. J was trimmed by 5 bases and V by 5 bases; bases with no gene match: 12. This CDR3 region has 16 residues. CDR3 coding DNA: TGTGCCAGCAGTATCCCAGACAGGGGGGTATGGGAGACCCAGTACTTC. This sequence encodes CASSIPDRGVWETQYF.

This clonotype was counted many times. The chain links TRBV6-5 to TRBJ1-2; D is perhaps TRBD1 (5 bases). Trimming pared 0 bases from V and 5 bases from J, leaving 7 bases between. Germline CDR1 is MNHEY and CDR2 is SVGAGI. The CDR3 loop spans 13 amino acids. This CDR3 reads CASSYSGPYGYTF. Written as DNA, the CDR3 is TGTGCCAGCAGTTACTCGGGACCATATGGCTACACCTTC.